This T cell receptor beta chain was identified during a study of PD-L1 blockade in urothelial cancer. Study context: In the patient group, about 90% of the roughly 29 were males with bladder-origin urothelial cancer.

The germline V gene has CDR1 SGHRS and CDR2 YFSETQ. Trimming removed 0 bases from V and 7 bases from J, with 7 bases in between. The CDR3 is made up of 12 amino acids. Libraries were prepared by immunoSEQ multiplex PCR; TCRdb keeps only in-frame clonotypes and omits some of them. The data contain 40,000 to 50,000 clones, more than 75% of them singletons. Time point defined: peripheral blood 6 weeks after treatment start. Sample numbers ranged from 1 to 8 per patient, encompassing pretreatment and on-treatment collections. The clonotype comes from a man in his fifties or sixties with urothelial cancer. Material: PBMCs, obtained around atezolizumab (anti-PD-L1) treatment. The J gene is TRBJ1-2, the V gene TRBV5-1; no firm D call. The CDR3 here is CASSLDSSGYTF. The CDR3, as DNA: TGCGCCAGCAGCTTGGACAGTTCTGGCTACACCTTC.